These 17 T cell receptor beta chains originate from one sample sequenced in a study of blood T cells in healthy people across ages. Alongside a J-beta primer mix, a sample-barcoded 5' primer served in a second PCR lasting about 6 to 12 cycles. Using its own MiXCR run on the 5' RACE reads, TCRdb lists one record per CDR3 protein. The table includes hundreds of thousands of distinct CDR3 sequences, approximately 43% detected once. Sequencing was done on a sample of blood. The receptors come from a woman aged 55-75 years in good health.

This clonotype was observed a few times. CDR3 loop: CASSLGAGGPHEQFF. In DNA, the CDR3 is TGTGCCAGCAGCTTAGGAGCGGGGGGGCCACATGAGCAGTTCTTC. The rearrangement joins TRBV11-2 to TRBJ2-1, with 10 bases matching TRBD2. This CDR3 region has 15 residues. V lost 1 base to trimming and J lost 8 bases; unmatched junction nucleotides: 5. The germline CDR1 and CDR2 sequences are SGHAT and FQNNGV.

V is TRBV3-1 and J is TRBJ2-5; no firm D call. V lost 3 bases to trimming and J lost 5 bases, with 10 bases between them. There are 13 residues in the CDR3. CDR1 LGHDT and CDR2 YNNKEL come from the germline V gene (reference sequence). The CDR3, as DNA: TGTGCCAGCAGCCAGCGTTTGAGGGAGACCCAGTACTTC. Protein sequence: CASSQRLRETQYF.

This clonotype showed up just a few times. CDR3 protein: CASSPDLHNEQFF. The CDR3 nucleotides are TGTGCCAGCAGCCCGGACTTACACAATGAGCAGTTCTTC. The chain has TRBV7-3 and TRBJ2-1, with D possibly TRBD2 on 5 matching bases. The CDR3 has 13 amino acids. Per germline, CDR1 SGHTA and CDR2 FQGTGA. V was pared by 5 bases and J by 5 bases, with 10 bases between.

The V call is TRBV28, the J call TRBJ1-2; D gene unclear. The CDR3 has 15 amino acids. The germline gives CDR1 MDHEN, CDR2 SYDVKM. The germline V and J ends were trimmed by 2 bases and 1 base, with 11 bases remaining between them. CDR3 residues: CASSLGGIHNYGYTF. The CDR3 DNA sequence: TGTGCCAGCAGTTTAGGCGGAATACATAACTATGGCTACACCTTC.

There are many counts of this clonotype. The genes are TRBV4-3 and TRBJ2-1; 11 bases fit TRBD2. The CDR3 has 17 residues. V lost 0 bases and J lost 3; bases outside the gene matches: 4. CDR1 LGHNA and CDR2 YSLEER come from the germline V gene. The CDR3 bases are TGCGCCAGCAGCCAAGATATCGGGACTAGCGGCTACAATGAGCAGTTCTTC. This encodes CASSQDIGTSGYNEQFF.

The chain has TRBV6-5 and TRBJ2-3, with 7 bases identical to TRBD2. The trim removed 5 bases at V and 3 bases at J, leaving 8 bases unmatched. The CDR3 extends over 15 amino acids. The V gene's germline CDR1 is MNHEY and CDR2 SVGAGI. The CDR3 protein is CASSRDYGRTDTQYF. In DNA form, the CDR3 reads TGTGCCAGCAGTCGGGACTATGGGAGGACAGATACGCAGTATTTT.

The chain links TRBV6-2 or TRBV6-3 to TRBJ2-6; D gene unclear. The ends were cut back, 5 bases at V and 4 bases at J, with 12 bases in the middle. The V gene's germline CDR1 is MNHEY and CDR2 SVGEGT. This CDR3 contains 15 residues. CDR3 bases: TGTGCCAGCAGTACCTACAATCTCGGGGCCAACGTCCTGACTTTC. It encodes CASSTYNLGANVLTF.

The CDR3 DNA sequence: TGTGCCAGCAGCCCGGGGTTGGGGAGAGGTGAAAAACTGTTTTTT. This codes for CASSPGLGRGEKLFF. The rearrangement links TRBV12-3 or TRBV12-4 to TRBJ1-4; D gene unclear. Trimming stripped 6 bases from V and 7 bases from J, with 18 bases between. CDR3 length: 15 residues.

The gene calls are TRBV7-9 and TRBJ2-3; D tentatively fits TRBD1 or TRBD2 (5 bases each). The CDR3 has 15 amino acids. V was pared by 5 bases and J by 2 bases, with 14 bases between. Germline V gene sequence: CDR1 SEHNR, CDR2 FQNEAQ (reference sequence). CDR3 coding DNA: TGTGCCAGCAGCCAACGGGACCTCCCCACAGATACGCAGTATTTT. Translation gives CASSQRDLPTDTQYF.

This clonotype occurred a few times. The chain combines TRBV6-2 or TRBV6-3 with TRBJ2-1, with 11 bases that match TRBD2. The CDR3 consists of 14 residues. V was pared by 11 bases and J by 4 bases, with 7 bases of the junction left unmatched. Germline CDR1 MNHEY, CDR2 SVGEGT. This chain's CDR3 is CAATGTSGYNEQFF. The CDR3 DNA is TGTGCCGCGACCGGGACTAGCGGATACAATGAGCAGTTCTTC.

As regards this clonotype: This may come from a read error, since a much larger clone is one base off. The rearrangement uses TRBV28 and TRBJ2-1, with a possible D match to TRBD2 (5 bases). Germline V gene data show CDR1 as MDHEN and CDR2 as SYDVKM. The V and J ends lost 1 base and 10 bases respectively, with 14 bases between them. The CDR3 has 14 residues. In DNA, the CDR3 is TGTGCCAGCAGTTTATTGGTGGGAGTCGAGGAGCAGTTCTTC. Protein product: CASSLLVGVEEQFF.

The chain recombines TRBV29-1 with TRBJ2-5; perhaps TRBD2 as D (5 bases). The J call may not be correct, given that the DNA end is closer to TRBJ2-7. Per the germline V gene, CDR1 is SQVTM and CDR2 is ANQGSEA. This CDR3 contains 14 residues. The CDR3 bases are TGCAGCGTTGTGGCTGGAGGATTCTCCTACGAGCAGTACTTC. Amino acid sequence: CSVVAGGFSYEQYF.

This clonotype was counted a single time. Relative to the germline gene, one junction end is altered; a read error may explain this. This chain joins TRBV6-1 and TRBJ1-5, with D uncertain. Germline loops: CDR1 MNHNS, CDR2 SASEGT. CDR3 length: 15 amino acids. The CDR3 loop reads CASSGEGTINQPQNF. CDR3 nucleotide sequence: TGTGCCAGCAGTGGGGAGGGAACGATCAATCAGCCCCAGAATTTT.

This sequence joins TRBV7-2 and TRBJ2-5; 8 bases line up with TRBD2. The CDR3 loop spans 15 amino acids. Germline-derived CDR1 and CDR2 are SGHTA and FQGNSA. V was clipped by 8 bases and J by 5 bases; unmatched bases: 13. The CDR3 is CASGYQAGGGETQYF. Here the CDR3 DNA reads TGTGCCAGCGGCTACCAGGCGGGAGGAGGTGAGACCCAGTACTTC.

The chain is built from TRBV7-2 and TRBJ2-7, with 13 bases fitting TRBD2. The CDR3 extends over 15 amino acids. The trim removed 5 bases at V and 4 bases at J, leaving 5 bases unmatched. The V gene's germline CDR1 is SGHTA and CDR2 FQGNSA. CDR3 DNA: TGTGCCAGCAGCCCCCGGACTAGCGGGGGATACGAGCAGTACTTC. Its protein product is CASSPRTSGGYEQYF. Full variable domain (remainder filled in from reference TRBV7-2 and TRBJ2-7): GAGVSQSPSNKVTEKGKDVELRCDPISGHTALYWYRQSLGQGLEFLIYFQGNSAPDKSGLPSDRFSAERTGGSVSTLTIQRTQQEDSAVYLCASSPRTSGGYEQYFGPGTRLTVT.

This clonotype was seen only a few times. The chain uses TRBV29-1 and TRBJ1-1; possibly TRBD1 for D (6 bases). V lost 0 bases, J lost 9 bases, and 14 bases lay in between. Germline V gene lookup returns CDR1 SQVTM and CDR2 ANQGSEA. The CDR3 consists of 13 residues. This CDR3 is CSVEETAGGQAFF. The CDR3 DNA follows: TGCAGCGTTGAAGAGACAGCCGGGGGGCAAGCTTTCTTT.

V gene TRBV20-1 combines with J gene TRBJ2-7; TRBD1 is a possible D gene (6 bases). Germline loops: CDR1 DFQATT, CDR2 SNEGSKA (reference sequence). V dropped 0 bases and J dropped 0 bases, with 12 bases sitting between them. This CDR3 is built from 15 residues. Here the CDR3 reads CSAREKDRPSYEQYF. CDR3 DNA sequence: TGCAGTGCTAGAGAGAAAGACAGGCCCTCCTACGAGCAGTACTTC.